The table lists the clone carrying this TCR beta chain with a count of one. These data belong to a study of blood T cell repertoires in COVID-19. As for the study in general: COVID-19 samples collected from the United States, Italy and Spain covered acute and convalescent phases. Sample material is recorded as cDNA or gDNA derived from T cells, B-cell-depleted T cells, or PBMCs.

The CDR3 loop spans 18 amino acids. In germline, CDR1 is PRHDT, CDR2 FYEKMQ (reference sequence). After removal of 6 bases from V and 0 bases from J, the junction contained 9 bases not matched to a gene. Source study methods: Reference gene primers were amplified, and this amplification served to estimate nucleated cell counts. The table came from immunoSEQ multiplex PCR; TCRdb's copy has only in-frame clones and leaves some out. That table supplies the V and J calls and clone size; D and trimming were determined from the DNA. The data hold over 250,000 clones, with 88% observed a single time. Sequences were obtained from peripheral blood. V and J are TRBV13 and TRBJ2-3; 13 bases align to TRBD2. The clonotype originates from a man aged 60 to 75 who had recovered from COVID-19. DNA for the CDR3: TGTGCCAGCAGTTCTCCACTAGCGGGGGGGCCGAGCACAGATACGCAGTATTTT. Amino acid sequence: CASSSPLAGGPSTDTQYF.